This T cell receptor (beta chain) was found in a study of blood T cell repertoires in COVID-19. This CDR3 is 12 amino acids long. Trimming took 1 base from V and 7 from J, leaving 7 bases between them. Germline V gene lookup returns CDR1 LGHDT and CDR2 YNNKEL (reference sequence). In the authors' workflow: Quantification of nucleated cells was approximated via reference gene primer amplification. Here immunoSEQ multiplex PCR was the method, and the copy in TCRdb shows in-frame clones only, minus some. The V and J calls and clone size were taken over from that table, and D and trimming were inferred from the DNA. The sample has roughly 75,000 clones; approximately 85% are singletons.

The sequenced material came from peripheral blood. The chain employs TRBV3-1 (or the pseudogene TRBV3-2) and TRBJ1-1; unclear D gene. The receptor was isolated from a man aged 45-65 years with COVID-19, enrolled during active disease. The CDR3 nucleotides read TGTGCCAGCAGCCAAGGAGAATTTGAAGCTTTCTTT. It translates to CASSQGEFEAFF.